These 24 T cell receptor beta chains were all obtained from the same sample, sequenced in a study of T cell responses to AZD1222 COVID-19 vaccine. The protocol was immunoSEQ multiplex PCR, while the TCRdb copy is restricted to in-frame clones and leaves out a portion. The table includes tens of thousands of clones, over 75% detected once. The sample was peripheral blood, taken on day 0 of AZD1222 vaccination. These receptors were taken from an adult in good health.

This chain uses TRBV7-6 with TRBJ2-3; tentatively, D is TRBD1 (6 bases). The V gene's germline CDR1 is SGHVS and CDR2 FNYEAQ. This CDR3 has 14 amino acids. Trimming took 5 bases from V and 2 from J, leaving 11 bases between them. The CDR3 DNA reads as TGTGCCAGCAGCCGGACAGCAATCACAGATACGCAGTATTTT. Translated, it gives CASSRTAITDTQYF.

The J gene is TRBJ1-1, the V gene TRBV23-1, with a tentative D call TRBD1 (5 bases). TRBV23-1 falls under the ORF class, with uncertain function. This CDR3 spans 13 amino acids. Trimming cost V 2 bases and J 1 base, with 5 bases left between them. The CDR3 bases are TGCGCCAGCAGTCAAACAGGGAACACTGAAGCTTTCTTT. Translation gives CASSQTGNTEAFF.

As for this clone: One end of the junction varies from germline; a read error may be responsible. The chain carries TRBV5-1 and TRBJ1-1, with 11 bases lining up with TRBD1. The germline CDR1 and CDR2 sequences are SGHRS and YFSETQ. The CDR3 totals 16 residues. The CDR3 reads CASSHGTGGVNTEAFF. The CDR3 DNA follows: TGCGCCAGCAGCCATGGGACAGGGGGTGTGAATACTGAAGCTTTCTTT.

The DNA of the CDR3 is TGCAGCGTTGGGGAGGACTATGGCTACACCTTC. It encodes CSVGEDYGYTF. The chain has TRBV29-1 and TRBJ1-2; D is unresolved. CDR3 length equals 11 residues. Germline assignment: CDR1 SQVTM and CDR2 ANQGSEA. Trimming pared 4 bases from V and 3 bases from J, leaving 6 bases between.

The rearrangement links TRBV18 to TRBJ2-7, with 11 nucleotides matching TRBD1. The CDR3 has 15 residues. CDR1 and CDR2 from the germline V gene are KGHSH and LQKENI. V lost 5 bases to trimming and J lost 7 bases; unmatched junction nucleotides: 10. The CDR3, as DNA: TGTGCCAGCTCATCCGGGACAGGGGGACCGGATGAGCAGTACTTC. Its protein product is CASSSGTGGPDEQYF.

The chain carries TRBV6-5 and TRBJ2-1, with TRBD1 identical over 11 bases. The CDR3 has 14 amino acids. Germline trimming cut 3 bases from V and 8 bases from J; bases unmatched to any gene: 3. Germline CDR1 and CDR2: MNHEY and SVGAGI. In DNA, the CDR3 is TGTGCCAGCAGTTATCGGACAGGGGGCGATGAGCAGTTCTTC. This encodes CASSYRTGGDEQFF.

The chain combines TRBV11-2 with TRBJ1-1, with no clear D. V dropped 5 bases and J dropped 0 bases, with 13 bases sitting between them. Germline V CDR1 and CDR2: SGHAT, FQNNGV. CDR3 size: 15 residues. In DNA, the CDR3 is TGTGCCAGCAGCCGGGAAGGTGCAATGAACACTGAAGCTTTCTTT. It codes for CASSREGAMNTEAFF.

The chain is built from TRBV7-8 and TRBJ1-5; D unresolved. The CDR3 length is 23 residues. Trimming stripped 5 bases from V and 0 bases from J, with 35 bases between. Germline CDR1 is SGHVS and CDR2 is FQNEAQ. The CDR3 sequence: CASSPPFRLSDWVGSHSNQPQHF. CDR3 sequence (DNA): TGTGCCAGCAGCCCTCCATTTCGTCTTTCGGACTGGGTTGGGAGTCATAGCAATCAGCCCCAGCATTTT. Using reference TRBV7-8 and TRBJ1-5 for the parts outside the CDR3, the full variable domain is GAGVSQSPRYKVAKRGQDVALRCDPISGHVSLFWYQQALGQGPEFLTYFQNEAQLDKSGLPSDRFFAERPEGSVSTLKIQRTQQEDSAVYLCASSPPFRLSDWVGSHSNQPQHFGDGTRLSIL.

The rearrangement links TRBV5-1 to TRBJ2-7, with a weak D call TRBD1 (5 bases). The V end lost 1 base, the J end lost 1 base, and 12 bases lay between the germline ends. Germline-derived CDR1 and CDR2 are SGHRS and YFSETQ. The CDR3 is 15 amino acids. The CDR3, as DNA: TGCGCCAGCAGCTTGTTCCCGGACACTTCCTACGAGCAGTACTTC. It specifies CASSLFPDTSYEQYF.

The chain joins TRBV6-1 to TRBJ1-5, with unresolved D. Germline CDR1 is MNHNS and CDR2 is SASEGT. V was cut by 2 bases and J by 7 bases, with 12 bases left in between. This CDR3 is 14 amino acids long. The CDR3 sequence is CASSERTEPQPQHF. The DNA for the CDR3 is TGTGCCAGCAGTGAACGAACCGAGCCCCAGCCCCAGCATTTT.

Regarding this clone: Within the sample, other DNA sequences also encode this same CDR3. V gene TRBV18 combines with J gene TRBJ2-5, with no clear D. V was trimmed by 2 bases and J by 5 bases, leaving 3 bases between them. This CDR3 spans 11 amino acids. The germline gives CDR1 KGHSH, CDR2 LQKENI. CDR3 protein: CASSPSETQYF. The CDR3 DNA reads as TGTGCCAGCTCACCATCCGAGACCCAGTACTTC.

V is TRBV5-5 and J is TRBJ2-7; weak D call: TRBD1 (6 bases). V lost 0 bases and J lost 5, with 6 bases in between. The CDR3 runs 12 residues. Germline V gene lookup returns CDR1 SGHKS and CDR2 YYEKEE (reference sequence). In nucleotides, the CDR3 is TGTGCCAGCAGCTTGGCAGGGGACGAGCAGTACTTC. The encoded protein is CASSLAGDEQYF.

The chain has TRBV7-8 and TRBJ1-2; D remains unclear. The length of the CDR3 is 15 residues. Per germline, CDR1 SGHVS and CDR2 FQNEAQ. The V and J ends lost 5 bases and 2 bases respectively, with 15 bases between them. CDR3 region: CASSPFTGTNYGYTF. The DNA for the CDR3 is TGTGCCAGCAGCCCCTTTACGGGAACCAACTATGGCTACACCTTC.

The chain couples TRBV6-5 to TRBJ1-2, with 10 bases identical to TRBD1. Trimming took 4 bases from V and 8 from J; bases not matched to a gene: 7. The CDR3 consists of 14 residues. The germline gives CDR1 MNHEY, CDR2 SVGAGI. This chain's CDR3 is CASSWDRGMSGYTF. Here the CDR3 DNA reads TGTGCCAGCAGTTGGGACAGGGGAATGAGCGGCTACACCTTC.

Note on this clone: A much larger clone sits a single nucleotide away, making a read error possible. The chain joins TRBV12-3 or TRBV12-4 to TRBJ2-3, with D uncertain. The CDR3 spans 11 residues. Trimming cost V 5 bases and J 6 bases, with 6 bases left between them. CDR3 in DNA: TGTGCCAGCAGTCCCGGGGATACGCAGTATTTT. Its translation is CASSPGDTQYF.

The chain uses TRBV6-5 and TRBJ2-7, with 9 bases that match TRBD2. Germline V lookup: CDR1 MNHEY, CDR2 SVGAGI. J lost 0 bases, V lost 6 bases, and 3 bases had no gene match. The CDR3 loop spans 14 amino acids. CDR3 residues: CASSNSGGSYEQYF. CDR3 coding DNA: TGTGCCAGCAGCAATAGCGGGGGCTCCTACGAGCAGTACTTC.

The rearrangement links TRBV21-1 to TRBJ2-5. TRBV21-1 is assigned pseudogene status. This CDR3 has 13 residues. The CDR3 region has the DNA TGTGCCAGCAGCAAAGGCCCTGGAGAGACCCAGTACTTC. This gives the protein CASSKGPGETQYF.

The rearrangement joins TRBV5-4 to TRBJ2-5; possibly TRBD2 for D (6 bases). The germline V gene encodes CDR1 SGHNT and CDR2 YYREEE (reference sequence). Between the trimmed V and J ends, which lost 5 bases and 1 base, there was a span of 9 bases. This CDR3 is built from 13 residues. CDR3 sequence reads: CASSQAGQETQYF. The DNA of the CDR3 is TGTGCCAGCAGTCAAGCGGGCCAAGAGACCCAGTACTTC.

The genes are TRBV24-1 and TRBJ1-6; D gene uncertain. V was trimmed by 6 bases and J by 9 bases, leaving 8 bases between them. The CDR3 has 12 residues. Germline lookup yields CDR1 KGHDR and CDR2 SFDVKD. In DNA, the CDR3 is TGTGCCACCAGTCAAGGTAGTTCACCCCTCCACTTT. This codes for CATSQGSSPLHF.

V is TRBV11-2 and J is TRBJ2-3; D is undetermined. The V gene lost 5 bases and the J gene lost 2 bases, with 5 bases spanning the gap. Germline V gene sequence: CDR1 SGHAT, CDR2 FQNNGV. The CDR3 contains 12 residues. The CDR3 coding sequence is TGTGCCAGCAGCCCCGACACAGATACGCAGTATTTT. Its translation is CASSPDTDTQYF.

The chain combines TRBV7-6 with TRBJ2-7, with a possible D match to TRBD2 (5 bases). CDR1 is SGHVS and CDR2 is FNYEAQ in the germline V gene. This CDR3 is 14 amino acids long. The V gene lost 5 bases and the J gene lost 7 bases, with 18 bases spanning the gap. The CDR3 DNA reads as TGTGCCAGCAGCCGAGGGCCAGCCCCAGTAGAGCAGTACTTC. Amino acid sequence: CASSRGPAPVEQYF.

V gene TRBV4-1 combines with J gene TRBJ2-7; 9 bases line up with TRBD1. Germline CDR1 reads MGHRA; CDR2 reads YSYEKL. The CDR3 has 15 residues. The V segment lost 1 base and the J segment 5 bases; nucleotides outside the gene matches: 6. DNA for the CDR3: TGCGCCAGCAGCCAAGTGGGACAGGGTGAACACGAGCAGTACTTC. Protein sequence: CASSQVGQGEHEQYF.

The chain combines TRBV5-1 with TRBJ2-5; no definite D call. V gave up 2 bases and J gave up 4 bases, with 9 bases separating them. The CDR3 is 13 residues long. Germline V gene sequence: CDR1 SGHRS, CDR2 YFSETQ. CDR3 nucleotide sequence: TGCGCCAGCAGCTTACCGGGTCGAGAGACCCAGTACTTC. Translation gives CASSLPGRETQYF.

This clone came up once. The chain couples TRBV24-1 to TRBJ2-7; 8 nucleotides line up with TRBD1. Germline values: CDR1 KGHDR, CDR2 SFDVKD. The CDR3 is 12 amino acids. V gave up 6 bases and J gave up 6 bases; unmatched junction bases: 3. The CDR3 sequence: CATSQGASEQYF. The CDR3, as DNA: TGTGCCACCAGTCAGGGGGCGAGCGAGCAGTACTTC.